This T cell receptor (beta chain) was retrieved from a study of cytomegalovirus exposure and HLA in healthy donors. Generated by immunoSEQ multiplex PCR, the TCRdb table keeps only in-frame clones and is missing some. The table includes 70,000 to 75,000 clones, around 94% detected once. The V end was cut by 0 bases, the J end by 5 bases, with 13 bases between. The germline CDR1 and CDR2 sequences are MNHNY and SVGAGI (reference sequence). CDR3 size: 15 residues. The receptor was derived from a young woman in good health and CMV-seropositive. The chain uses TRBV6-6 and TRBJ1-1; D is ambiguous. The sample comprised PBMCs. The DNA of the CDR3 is TGTGCCAGCAGTTACTCGACGCAGGCGGGGACTGAAGCTTTCTTT. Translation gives CASSYSTQAGTEAFF.